The next 21 T cell receptor beta chains were all read from a single sample in a study of molecular identifiers for immune sequencing clone quantification (dated by TCRdb to 2016 to 2019). The library was produced with PCR. This sample was sequenced with a NextSeq 500. Through fastp at Q25 and MiXCR, TCRdb rebuilt clones from the public reads, retaining in-frame beta chains. Each record represents a unique CDR3 protein, reported with the most common genes and DNA among its rows. This sample lists 100,000 or so distinct CDR3 sequences; approximately 40% were detected once. The ten largest clones capture approximately 4% of the sample. Sequenced material: naive CD8+ T cells from blood, with Jurkat cell RNA spiked in. The intended sense of this specimen's cell subset or site label: FACS-sorted CD8+CD4-CCR7+CD45RA+ naive T cells. These receptors were obtained from a human donor in good health. Some libraries in this study had Jurkat cell RNA spiked in.

Details on this clonotype: This could be a read error, since a much larger clone is one nucleotide away. The V gene is TRBV12-3 or TRBV12-4, the J gene TRBJ2-2; a possible D gene is TRBD2 (7 bases). The CDR3 contains 16 residues. The CDR3 DNA reads as TGTGCCAGCAACCCTCTGGGGGGGCGTGACACCGGGGAGCTGGTTTTT. This sequence encodes CASNPLGGRDTGELVF.

This clonotype was seen only a few times. The genes are TRBV3-2 and TRBJ2-3. TRBV3-2 is noted as a pseudogene. The CDR3 length is 14 residues. The CDR3 DNA reads as TGTGCCAGCAGCCAAGAGAGCGGCACAGATACGCAGTATTTT. Amino acids: CASSQESGTDTQYF.

This clonotype has ten or more counts. The chain links TRBV7-2 to TRBJ2-5, with D hard to call. This CDR3 has 12 amino acids. CDR1 is SGHTA and CDR2 is FQGNSA in the germline V gene. Trimming cost V 3 bases and J 5 bases, with 7 bases left between them. CDR3 DNA sequence: TGTGCCAGCAGCTTTCCTAGGGAGACCCAGTACTTC. It encodes CASSFPRETQYF. The full variable domain, completed using reference TRBV7-2 and TRBJ2-5, is GAGVSQSPSNKVTEKGKDVELRCDPISGHTALYWYRQSLGQGLEFLIYFQGNSAPDKSGLPSDRFSAERTGGSVSTLTIQRTQQEDSAVYLCASSFPRETQYFGPGTRLLVL.

The rearrangement uses TRBV27 and TRBJ1-6, with D maybe TRBD1 (5 bases). The germline V gene encodes CDR1 MNHEY and CDR2 SMNVEV (reference sequence). V was pared by 1 base and J by 9 bases, with 16 bases between. CDR3 length: 16 residues. CDR3 region: CASSLFVGQGISPLHF. CDR3 DNA sequence: TGTGCCAGCAGTTTATTTGTAGGGCAGGGTATTTCACCCCTCCACTTT.

V usage is TRBV12-3 or TRBV12-4 and J usage is TRBJ2-5; 8 nucleotides match TRBD1. V shed 7 bases and J 4 bases; nucleotides not matched to a gene: 17. The CDR3 is made up of 17 amino acids. CDR3 DNA: TGTGCCAGCACCCCCAGCCCAGGACAGGGTAGGGGAGAGACCCAGTACTTC. Protein: CASTPSPGQGRGETQYF.

The gene calls are TRBV28 and TRBJ2-1, with TRBD1 matching 7 bases. The CDR3 has 14 residues. J lost 8 bases, V lost 3 bases, and 7 bases had no gene match. Germline assignment: CDR1 MDHEN and CDR2 SYDVKM. This chain's CDR3 is CASSLERGPDEQFF. CDR3 sequence (DNA): TGTGCCAGCAGTTTGGAAAGGGGGCCAGATGAGCAGTTCTTC.

This clonotype has a handful of counts. The genes are TRBV11-2 and TRBJ2-1, with D tentatively TRBD2 (6 bases). Germline assignment: CDR1 SGHAT and CDR2 FQNNGV. The CDR3 spans 12 residues. With 5 bases removed from V and 10 bases from J, the gap between germline ends came to 12 bases. The CDR3 sequence: CASSPGTPEQFF. In DNA form, the CDR3 reads TGTGCCAGCAGCCCCGGGACTCCGGAGCAGTTCTTC.

This sequence joins TRBV10-3 and TRBJ2-7, with D perhaps TRBD1 or TRBD2 (5 bases each). The CDR3 spans 14 residues. V lost 0 bases, J lost 3 bases, and 9 bases lay in between. The germline CDR1 and CDR2 sequences are ENHRY and SYGVKD. CDR3 amino acids: CAISESGGFYEQYF. The DNA of the CDR3 is TGTGCCATCAGTGAGTCTGGGGGATTCTACGAGCAGTACTTC.

The chain links TRBV9 to TRBJ2-3; 8 bases agree with TRBD2. The junction had 6 bases not matched to a gene; V was cut back by 2 bases and J by 4 bases. Germline CDR1 SGDLS, CDR2 YYNGEE. The CDR3 extends over 15 amino acids. The CDR3 sequence is CASSVSGRKADTQYF. The CDR3 DNA follows: TGTGCCAGCAGCGTGAGCGGGAGAAAAGCAGATACGCAGTATTTT.

This clonotype was seen at least ten times. The chain uses TRBV28 and TRBJ2-7; the match to TRBD1 covers 7 bases. Germline assignment: CDR1 MDHEN and CDR2 SYDVKM. This CDR3 has 14 residues. J gave up 3 bases and V 6 bases, and 8 bases lay outside the gene matches. CDR3 protein: CASSRRQGFYEQYF. The CDR3 coding sequence is TGTGCCAGCAGCCGAAGACAGGGATTCTACGAGCAGTACTTC.

The chain has TRBV6-5 and TRBJ1-6; D possibly corresponds to TRBD1 (5 bases). Trimming took 5 bases from V and 11 from J, leaving 19 bases between them. Per the germline V gene, CDR1 is MNHEY and CDR2 is SVGAGI. The CDR3 is 15 amino acids. The CDR3 coding sequence is TGTGCCAGCAGTCCTCGGGGGGGGTCTAAGACACCCCTCCACTTT. The encoded protein is CASSPRGGSKTPLHF.

With regard to this clonotype: This could be a read error, since a much larger clone is one nucleotide away. No conserved phenylalanine or tryptophan is present at the end of the CDR3, so a read error is the likely explanation. The chain has TRBV5-1 and TRBJ2-7; D remains ambiguous. This CDR3 spans 15 amino acids. The germline V gene has CDR1 SGHRS and CDR2 YFSETQ. V gave up 4 bases and J gave up 3 bases, with 17 bases separating them. CDR3 residues: CASSPTGSRDYEQYI. The CDR3 nucleotides read TGCGCCAGCAGCCCGACCGGCAGCCGAGACTACGAGCAGTACATC.

This clonotype has more than one count but fewer than ten. The chain links TRBV19 to TRBJ2-1, with TRBD2 matching over 8 bases. The CDR3 length is 22 residues. V was clipped by 7 bases and J by 2 bases; unmatched bases: 28. Germline V gene data show CDR1 as LNHDA and CDR2 as SQIVND (reference sequence). Written as DNA, the CDR3 is TGTGCCAGTATTGGAGGAAATAGGCTCAGGGTACAAGCGGGAGACCCCTACAATGAGCAGTTCTTC. Its protein is CASIGGNRLRVQAGDPYNEQFF. Combining the CDR3 with reference TRBV19 and TRBJ2-1 gives the whole variable domain DGGITQSPKYLFRKEGQNVTLSCEQNLNHDAMYWYRQDPGQGLRLIYYSQIVNDFQKGDIAEGYSVSREKKESFPLTVTSAQKNPTAFYLCASIGGNRLRVQAGDPYNEQFFGPGTRLTVL.

This clonotype was counted only a few times. The chain recombines TRBV12-3 or TRBV12-4 with TRBJ2-2, with a tentative D call TRBD1 (5 bases). The V end lost 3 bases, the J end lost 7 bases, and 9 bases lay between the germline ends. The CDR3 length is 13 residues. CDR3 loop: CASSLWGLGELFF. The CDR3 nucleotides are TGTGCCAGCAGTTTGTGGGGCCTCGGGGAGCTGTTTTTT.

This clonotype came up many times. The chain has TRBV21-1 and TRBJ2-7; the table names TRBD1, a call not compared with the DNA. TRBV21-1 is reported as a pseudogene. The CDR3 runs 12 residues. The CDR3 is CASSKLEMGPYF. Written as DNA, the CDR3 is TGTGCCAGCAGCAAGTTGGAAATGGGACCGTACTTC.

This clonotype appeared once. Possible read error: a much larger clone is one base away. The chain is built from TRBV7-8 and TRBJ2-2; 7 bases align to TRBD2. The CDR3 contains 13 residues. Germline V lookup: CDR1 SGHVS, CDR2 FQNEAQ. The ends lost 8 bases at V and 6 bases at J; junction bases unmatched: 6. The CDR3 reads CASGRAVSGELFF. The CDR3 nucleotides read TGTGCCAGCGGGAGGGCCGTGTCCGGGGAGCTGTTTTTT.

This clonotype has a handful of counts. The chain employs TRBV11-2 and TRBJ2-7; 11 nucleotides agree with TRBD2. The CDR3 has 15 residues. Germline CDR1 is SGHAT and CDR2 is FQNNGV. Germline trimming cut 5 bases from V and 0 bases from J; bases unmatched to any gene: 3. For the CDR3, the DNA is TGTGCCAGCAGCCTAGCGGGAGGCAACTCCTACGAGCAGTACTTC. The encoded protein is CASSLAGGNSYEQYF.

This rearrangement joins TRBV4-3 to TRBJ2-7; D is perhaps TRBD2 (6 bases). Trimming took 0 bases from V and 4 from J, leaving 10 bases between them. The germline gives CDR1 LGHNA, CDR2 YSLEER. CDR3 length equals 14 residues. CDR3 amino acids: CASSQDRDWYEQYF. CDR3 DNA sequence: TGCGCCAGCAGCCAAGACAGGGACTGGTACGAGCAGTACTTC.

V gene TRBV18 combines with J gene TRBJ2-7, with TRBD1 identical over 9 bases. Trimming took 4 bases from V and 7 from J; bases not matched to a gene: 11. This CDR3 comprises 15 residues. Germline lookup yields CDR1 KGHSH and CDR2 LQKENI. The DNA for the CDR3 is TGTGCCAGCTCACAATACGGGACAGGGCTTCGGGAGCAGTACTTC. This translates into CASSQYGTGLREQYF.

The gene calls are TRBV9 and TRBJ1-2; D is unresolved. CDR1 is SGDLS and CDR2 is YYNGEE in the germline V gene. Deletions cut 0 bases from V and 7 bases from J, with 13 bases between. The CDR3 has 14 amino acids. The CDR3 region is CASSVVHGGSGYTF. In DNA form, the CDR3 reads TGTGCCAGCAGCGTAGTACATGGAGGGTCTGGCTACACCTTC.

As concerns this clonotype: A single base separates this from a much larger clone, so it may be a read error. The chain carries TRBV7-9 and TRBJ2-2; 11 nucleotides agree with TRBD1. CDR1 and CDR2 from the germline V gene are SEHNR and FQNEAQ (reference sequence). The CDR3 runs 16 residues. The CDR3, as DNA: TGTGCCAGCAGTCCCCGGGACAGGGGGAACACCAGGGAGCTGTTTTTT. Its translation: CASSPRDRGNTRELFF.